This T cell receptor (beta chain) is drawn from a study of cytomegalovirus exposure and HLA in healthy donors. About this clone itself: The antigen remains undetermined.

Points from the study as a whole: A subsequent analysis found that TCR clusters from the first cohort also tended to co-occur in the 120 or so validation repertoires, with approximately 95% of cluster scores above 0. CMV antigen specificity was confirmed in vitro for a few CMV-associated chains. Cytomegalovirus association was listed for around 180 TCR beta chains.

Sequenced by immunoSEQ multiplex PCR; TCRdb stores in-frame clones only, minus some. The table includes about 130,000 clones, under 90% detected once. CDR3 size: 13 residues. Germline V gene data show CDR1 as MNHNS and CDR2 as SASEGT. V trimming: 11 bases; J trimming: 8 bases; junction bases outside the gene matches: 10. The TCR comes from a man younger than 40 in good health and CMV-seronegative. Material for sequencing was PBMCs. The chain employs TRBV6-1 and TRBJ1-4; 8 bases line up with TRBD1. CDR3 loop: CAVSPGTGEKLFF. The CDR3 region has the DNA TGTGCCGTATCCCCCGGGACAGGAGAAAAACTGTTTTTT.